Shown below are 9 T cell receptor beta chains from a single sample sequenced in a study of blood T cell repertoires in COVID-19. The repertoire was sequenced with immunoSEQ multiplex PCR; TCRdb's copy has only in-frame clones and lacks some. The sample lists under 350,000 clones, about nine tenths occurring once. The sample consisted of peripheral blood. Source of these receptors: a woman aged 30 to 39 with COVID-19, enrolled during active disease.

This clone was counted a single time. The CDR3 DNA is TGTGCCAGTAGTATCGGGACTAGCGGGATTAATGAGCAGTTCTTC. It translates to CASSIGTSGINEQFF. The rearrangement uses TRBV19 and TRBJ2-1; 13 bases match TRBD2. Per germline, CDR1 LNHDA and CDR2 SQIVND (reference sequence). This CDR3 has 15 residues. V lost 3 bases and J lost 7; bases outside the gene matches: 3.

This rearrangement joins TRBV5-5 to TRBJ2-2; the D gene is possibly TRBD2 (6 bases). The V end was cut by 3 bases, the J end by 4 bases, with 13 bases between. This CDR3 is built from 15 residues. Germline values: CDR1 SGHKS, CDR2 YYEKEE (reference sequence). CDR3: CASSSQGTPTGELFF. The CDR3, as DNA: TGTGCCAGCAGCTCACAAGGGACTCCCACCGGGGAGCTGTTTTTT.

This clone was counted only a few times. The V gene is TRBV30, the J gene TRBJ1-5; TRBD1 matches at 7 bases. The CDR3 spans 13 residues. Germline V gene lookup returns CDR1 GTSNPN and CDR2 SVGIG (reference sequence). V trimming: 0 bases; J trimming: 8 bases; junction bases outside the gene matches: 4. The CDR3 is CAWSVGGSEPQHF. Here the CDR3 DNA reads TGTGCCTGGAGTGTAGGGGGCAGCGAGCCCCAGCATTTT.

The chain combines TRBV7-2 with TRBJ2-3; 13 nucleotides agree with TRBD2. The CDR3 is 17 residues long. The V gene's germline CDR1 is SGHTA and CDR2 FQGNSA. The V segment lost 4 bases and the J segment 0 bases; nucleotides outside the gene matches: 4. The CDR3 nucleotides read TGTGCCAGCAGCTCTCCGACTAGCGGGAGGAGCACAGATACGCAGTATTTT. Residues: CASSSPTSGRSTDTQYF.

The CDR3 here is CASSYGQGRETQYF. CDR3 coding DNA: TGTGCCAGCAGCTACGGACAGGGTAGAGAGACCCAGTACTTC. The chain couples TRBV9 to TRBJ2-5, with 8 nucleotides matching TRBD1. CDR1 is SGDLS, CDR2 YYNGEE, per germline. This CDR3 region has 14 residues. J was trimmed by 4 bases and V by 4 bases; bases with no gene match: 6.

The count of this clone is one. The chain couples TRBV5-5 to TRBJ1-1; TRBD1 agrees at 9 bases. Germline CDR1 SGHKS, CDR2 YYEKEE (reference sequence). J lost 6 bases, V lost 4 bases, and 10 bases had no gene match. The CDR3 is 15 residues long. DNA of the CDR3: TGTGCCAGCAGCCCCCGGACAGGGGATAGAGCTGAAGCTTTCTTT. As protein: CASSPRTGDRAEAFF.

The gene calls are TRBV12-3 or TRBV12-4 and TRBJ2-7; D might be TRBD2 (6 bases). This CDR3 comprises 13 residues. With 4 bases removed from V and 5 bases from J, the gap between germline ends came to 12 bases. Here the CDR3 reads CASSSAGKDEQYF. The CDR3, as DNA: TGTGCCAGCAGTTCGGCGGGAAAGGACGAGCAGTACTTC.

The chain carries TRBV5-1 and TRBJ1-2; D is unclear. The CDR3 covers 12 residues. Looked up from germline, CDR1 is SGHRS and CDR2 is YFSETQ. V shed 4 bases and J shed 6 bases, with 10 bases lying between them. CDR3 residues: CASSSHWHGYTF. In nucleotides, the CDR3 is TGCGCCAGCAGCAGTCATTGGCATGGCTACACCTTC.

V and J are TRBV12-3 or TRBV12-4 and TRBJ2-1; D is undetermined. The CDR3 runs to 12 residues. The germline V and J ends were trimmed by 6 bases and 8 bases, with 11 bases remaining between them. CDR3 sequence reads: CASSARSHEQFF. CDR3 coding DNA: TGTGCCAGCAGCGCTAGGTCCCATGAGCAGTTCTTC.